The 26 T cell receptor beta chains below were found in one sample sequenced in a study of T cells in Graves' hyperthyroidism and ophthalmopathy. From RNA transcripts, TCR beta CDR3 regions were amplified. HTBI primers were the set used in a first-round RT-PCR of the TCR CDR3. MiXCR, run by TCRdb on the multiplex PCR reads, gives a single entry per CDR3 protein. The profile shows fewer than 250,000 distinct CDR3 sequences, around 24% of them singletons. Sequenced input: blood. Receptor source: a woman in her thirties or forties with Graves' ophthalmopathy.

The chain carries TRBV12-3 or TRBV12-4 and TRBJ1-1; D not resolved. The CDR3 has 12 amino acids. The V gene lost 8 bases and the J gene lost 1 base, with 8 bases spanning the gap. The CDR3 bases are TGTGCCAGCGGCAGAAGGAACACTGAAGCTTTCTTT. Its translation: CASGRRNTEAFF.

The chain links TRBV4-2 to TRBJ1-1; D is ambiguous. Germline assignment: CDR1 LGHNA and CDR2 YNFKEQ. The V end lost 0 bases, the J end lost 1 base, and 9 bases lay between the germline ends. The length of the CDR3 is 15 residues. The CDR3 spells CASSQDSGRNTEAFF. Here the CDR3 DNA reads TGTGCCAGCAGCCAAGATTCGGGGAGGAACACTGAAGCTTTCTTT.

This clonotype was seen repeatedly, ten times or more. The J gene is TRBJ2-7, the V gene TRBV12-3 or TRBV12-4, with a possible D match to TRBD1 (5 bases). The CDR3 extends over 14 amino acids. V lost 2 bases to trimming and J lost 0 bases, with 8 bases between them. In DNA form, the CDR3 reads TGTGCCAGCAGTTTAATGCAGGGCTCCTACGAGCAGTACTTC. Protein sequence: CASSLMQGSYEQYF.

The V gene is TRBV27, the J gene TRBJ1-2; TRBD1 matches at 7 bases. Unmatched junction bases numbered 7, after V lost 8 bases and J lost 1 base. CDR1 is MNHEY, CDR2 SMNVEV, per germline (reference sequence). This CDR3 comprises 14 residues. The CDR3 protein is CASGPTGINYGYTF. The CDR3 nucleotides read TGTGCCAGCGGACCGACAGGGATTAACTATGGCTACACCTTC.

The rearrangement uses TRBV28 and TRBJ1-5; D is perhaps TRBD1 (5 bases). The V gene lost 6 bases and the J gene lost 0 bases, with 12 bases spanning the gap. This CDR3 is 15 amino acids long. Looked up from germline, CDR1 is MDHEN and CDR2 is SYDVKM. Written as DNA, the CDR3 is TGTGCCAGCAGGCAGGGTTATAATAGCAATCAGCCCCAGCATTTT. Residues: CASRQGYNSNQPQHF.

This clonotype appeared many times. The chain is built from TRBV20-1 and TRBJ2-7; D not certain. This CDR3 is built from 15 residues. V lost 3 bases to trimming and J lost 0 bases, with 15 bases between them. Germline V gene sequence: CDR1 DFQATT, CDR2 SNEGSKA (reference sequence). The CDR3 reads CSARGTSRLSYEQYF. For the CDR3, the DNA is TGCAGTGCTAGGGGAACGTCCCGCCTCTCCTACGAGCAGTACTTC.

This clonotype has a count of ten or more. V gene TRBV6-2 or TRBV6-3 combines with J gene TRBJ1-1, with D tentatively TRBD1 (5 bases). Germline-derived CDR1 and CDR2 are MNHEY and SVGEGT. The V gene lost 2 bases and the J gene lost 0 bases, with 16 bases spanning the gap. The CDR3 runs to 17 residues. CDR3 nucleotide sequence: TGTGCCAGCAGTTACCCCACTGGGACGGGCATGAACACTGAAGCTTTCTTT. This gives the protein CASSYPTGTGMNTEAFF.

The sample holds many counts of this clonotype. The rearrangement uses TRBV18 and TRBJ2-7; D not certain. The CDR3 sequence is 14 residues long. Trimming took off 0 bases at V and 0 bases at J, with 6 bases between the two ends. CDR1 and CDR2 from the germline V gene are KGHSH and LQKENI. The chain's CDR3 is CASSPPLGSYEQYF. In DNA form, the CDR3 reads TGTGCCAGCTCACCACCTCTTGGCTCCTACGAGCAGTACTTC.

V is TRBV6-1 and J is TRBJ1-5; D is uncertain. Germline V lookup: CDR1 MNHNS, CDR2 SASEGT. CDR3 length: 14 amino acids. V was trimmed by 0 bases and J by 3 bases, leaving 6 bases between them. The CDR3 nucleotides are TGTGCCAGCAGTGAAGCTAGCTACAATCAGCCCCAGCATTTT. Translating it yields CASSEASYNQPQHF.

This clonotype occurred many times. This chain connects TRBV28 to TRBJ2-7; D could derive from TRBD1 or TRBD2 (5 bases each). In germline, CDR1 is MDHEN, CDR2 SYDVKM. V lost 4 bases and J lost 4, with 17 bases in between. This CDR3 spans 15 amino acids. The CDR3 coding sequence is TGTGCCAGCAGTTCTTCAGGGAGCGGCGCTTACGAGCAGTACTTC. Encoded protein: CASSSSGSGAYEQYF.

This clonotype occurred many times. This rearrangement joins TRBV2 to TRBJ2-7; a weak D match, TRBD1 (5 bases). The V end lost 10 bases, the J end lost 2 bases, and 18 bases lay between the germline ends. Germline loops: CDR1 SNHLY, CDR2 FYNNEI. The CDR3 loop spans 14 amino acids. The CDR3 reads CATTRQGPTYEQYF. As DNA, the CDR3 is TGTGCCACCACCAGGCAGGGTCCGACCTACGAGCAGTACTTC.

Only a few counts were recorded for this clonotype. The gene calls are TRBV24-1 and TRBJ2-5; possibly TRBD1 for D (6 bases). V lost 3 bases to trimming and J lost 2 bases, with 12 bases between them. CDR1 is KGHDR, CDR2 SFDVKD, per germline. The CDR3 covers 15 residues. CDR3 DNA sequence: TGTGCCACCAGTGATGTCAGGGGTCGGCAAGAGACCCAGTACTTC. Its protein product is CATSDVRGRQETQYF.

This clonotype was observed at least ten times. V and J are TRBV27 and TRBJ1-2; D not certain. Trimming took 5 bases from V and 5 from J, leaving 12 bases between them. CDR3 length equals 13 residues. From germline, CDR1 is MNHEY and CDR2 SMNVEV (reference sequence). Here the CDR3 reads CASSPWEGYGYTF. CDR3 in DNA: TGTGCCAGCAGTCCATGGGAGGGATATGGCTACACCTTC.

This clonotype showed up many times. V usage is TRBV6-2 or TRBV6-3 and J usage is TRBJ1-1; D call uncertain. The V end lost 6 bases, the J end lost 1 base, and 9 bases lay between the germline ends. CDR3 size: 13 residues. Germline loops: CDR1 MNHEY, CDR2 SVGEGT. CDR3 DNA: TGTGCCAGCAGCCTGGACGAGAACACTGAAGCTTTCTTT. Translation: CASSLDENTEAFF.

In this sample, this clonotype turned up many times. The V gene is TRBV25-1, the J gene TRBJ1-2, with TRBD1 matching 7 bases. Per the germline V gene, CDR1 is MGHDK and CDR2 is SYGVNS. The CDR3 runs to 15 residues. The V and J ends lost 3 bases and 2 bases, in that order; junction bases with no gene match: 6. In nucleotides, the CDR3 is TGTGCCAGCAGTGAGGATAAACAGGGGAACTATGGCTACACCTTC. It is translated as CASSEDKQGNYGYTF.

This CDR3 reads CASSYSRSGGRNTEAFF. DNA for the CDR3: TGTGCCAGCAGTTACTCGAGGTCGGGGGGAAGGAACACTGAAGCTTTCTTT. This rearrangement joins TRBV6-5 to TRBJ1-1; possible D gene TRBD1, 5 bases. The ends were cut back, 0 bases at V and 1 base at J, with 15 bases in the middle. Germline V gives CDR1 MNHEY, CDR2 SVGAGI. The CDR3 spans 17 residues.

The V gene is TRBV6-7, the J gene TRBJ1-1, with D possibly matching TRBD1 (6 bases). TRBV6-7 is an ORF; its function is uncertain. The CDR3 length is 13 residues. Trimming left V 2 bases short and J 5 bases short, with 9 bases between. The CDR3 loop reads CASSYPRGTEAFF. DNA for the CDR3: TGTGCCAGCAGTTACCCTAGGGGGACTGAAGCTTTCTTT.

This clonotype has ten or more counts. V usage is TRBV10-3 and J usage is TRBJ1-1, with no clear D. V was trimmed by 11 bases and J by 0 bases, leaving 7 bases between them. CDR3 length: 11 amino acids. The V gene's germline CDR1 is ENHRY and CDR2 SYGVKD. The CDR3 spells CAVRMNTEAFF. For the CDR3, the DNA is TGTGCCGTTCGAATGAACACTGAAGCTTTCTTT.

This clonotype was counted ten times or more. A single base separates this from a much larger clone, so it may be a read error. J is TRBJ1-5 and V is TRBV6-5; tentative D call: TRBD1 (6 bases). V was cut by 9 bases and J by 3 bases, with 15 bases left in between. Germline loops: CDR1 MNHEY, CDR2 SVGAGI. The CDR3 covers 14 residues. CDR3 sequence reads: CARDQGHNNQPQHF. The DNA of the CDR3 is TGTGCCAGGGACCAGGGACATAACAATCAGCCCCAGCATTTT.

There are many counts of this clonotype. J is TRBJ2-7 and V is TRBV7-6; 14 bases are a match to TRBD2. The CDR3 runs to 17 residues. The germline CDR1 and CDR2 sequences are SGHVS and FNYEAQ. V shed 5 bases and J 2 bases; nucleotides not matched to a gene: 8. CDR3 residues: CASSTGLAGELPYEQYF. The CDR3, as DNA: TGTGCCAGCAGCACGGGACTAGCGGGAGAGCTCCCCTACGAGCAGTACTTC.

V is TRBV28 and J is TRBJ2-7; TRBD1 matches 7 bases. Germline values: CDR1 MDHEN, CDR2 SYDVKM. This CDR3 is built from 14 residues. The J segment lost 13 bases and the V segment lost 5 bases, leaving 17 bases of the junction unmatched. The CDR3 loop is CASSRAGTAASFYF. The CDR3 DNA follows: TGTGCCAGCAGTCGGGCCGGGACAGCCGCGAGTTTTTACTTC.

This clonotype appeared many times. CDR3 DNA: TGCGCCAGCCGCGGACAGGGTTCGAACACTGAAGCTTTCTTT. Amino acids: CASRGQGSNTEAFF. The chain carries TRBV10-2 and TRBJ1-1; 8 bases line up with TRBD1. Germline values: CDR1 WSHSY, CDR2 SAAADI. The CDR3 totals 14 residues. V shed 8 bases and J 1 base; nucleotides not matched to a gene: 6.

This clonotype turned up a few times. The chain links TRBV2 to TRBJ2-7, with D perhaps matching TRBD1 (6 bases). V dropped 8 bases and J dropped 4 bases, with 21 bases sitting between them. This CDR3 is 15 amino acids long. CDR1 and CDR2 (germline): SNHLY, FYNNEI. The CDR3 bases are TGTGCCAGCCAACCGGAAGGGACATGGGTGTACGAGCAGTACTTC. Residues: CASQPEGTWVYEQYF.

The chain has TRBV28 and TRBJ2-7; D gene ambiguous. Germline lookup yields CDR1 MDHEN and CDR2 SYDVKM. The V gene lost 4 bases and the J gene lost 0 bases, with 13 bases spanning the gap. The CDR3 sequence is 15 residues long. The CDR3 is CASSSPTLSSYEQYF. Here the CDR3 DNA reads TGTGCCAGCAGTTCTCCCACACTCAGCTCCTACGAGCAGTACTTC.

This clonotype has ten or more counts. The rearrangement uses TRBV27 and TRBJ1-2; 8 bases are shared with TRBD1. CDR3 size: 12 residues. V trimming: 5 bases; J trimming: 12 bases; junction bases outside the gene matches: 8. CDR1 is MNHEY, CDR2 SMNVEV, per germline (reference sequence). In DNA, the CDR3 is TGTGCCAGCAGTAGGGCAGGGGGCCTTCACACCTTC. This translates into CASSRAGGLHTF.

This clonotype was detected many times. The chain links TRBV6-1 to TRBJ1-5, with D tentatively TRBD1 (5 bases). V was clipped by 2 bases and J by 2 bases, with 13 bases between them. In germline, CDR1 is MNHNS, CDR2 SASEGT. The length of the CDR3 is 16 residues. CDR3 region: CASSELGQGRNQPQHF. In DNA, the CDR3 is TGTGCCAGCAGTGAATTGGGGCAGGGCCGCAATCAGCCCCAGCATTTT.